Sequencing of this TCR beta chain was carried out in a study of human T cells and chemical hapten exposure. Each CDR3 protein is one row after TCRdb ran MiXCR on the RACE reads. The table shows more than 110,000 distinct CDR3 sequences, with approximately 12% occurring only once. Time point described: patch test 2, 6 weeks after DPC sensitization. The sample's treatment: therapeutic diphenylcyclopropenone sensitization with weekly scalp DPC. J gave up 4 bases and V 6 bases, and 6 bases lay outside the gene matches. The CDR3 runs to 15 residues. Per germline, CDR1 MNHEY and CDR2 SVGAGI. Study observations and caveats: PT1 expanded TCR numbers rose with patch test score.

To note about this clonotype: As yet, its antigen is unknown.

The rearrangement links TRBV6-5 to TRBJ2-2, with 9 bases fitting TRBD1. This sample comprised whole blood, obtained in connection with sensitization to the hapten diphenylcyclopropenone (DPC). The source of this sequence is a woman aged 45-59 years with alopecia areata. Some clones in this sample may be carry-over from other donors' samples. CDR3 in amino acids: CASSPGQGSTGELFF. CDR3 in DNA: TGTGCCAGCAGCCCCGGACAGGGGAGCACCGGGGAGCTGTTTTTT.